These 13 T cell receptor beta chains share one sample of origin, sequenced in a study of PD-1 blockade in mismatch repair-deficient tumors (dated by TCRdb to the late 2010s). The library was generated by the immunoSEQ multiplex PCR assay. TCRdb provides this immuneACCESS table in a form limited to in-frame rearrangements. Some clones are lacking; in checked studies, under half of them reflect an unresolved V gene, and why the rest are absent is not known. Across this sample there are 100,000 to 150,000 clones, with 88% seen only once. Jointly, the top ten make up 10% to 15% of the sample. This specimen consisted of peripheral blood, obtained approximately 73 weeks after starting pembrolizumab. These receptors came from an adult with mismatch repair-deficient cancer.

This clone was counted once. V and J are TRBV27 and TRBJ2-7; the match to TRBD2 covers 13 bases. The length of the CDR3 is 16 residues. Looked up from germline, CDR1 is MNHEY and CDR2 is SMNVEV (reference sequence). V dropped 5 bases and J dropped 6; count of bases not matched to a gene: 10. The CDR3 DNA follows: TGTGCCAGCAGTCTCACCGGACTAGCGGGAGTTCGCGAGCAGTACTTC. This sequence encodes CASSLTGLAGVREQYF.

V usage is TRBV4-1 and J usage is TRBJ1-3; a weak D match, TRBD1 (5 bases). The CDR3 length is 16 residues. Germline V gene data show CDR1 as MGHRA and CDR2 as YSYEKL. V lost 1 base to trimming and J lost 0 bases, with 10 bases between them. CDR3 coding DNA: TGCGCCAGCAGCCAAGGAGGGGCTTTCTCTGGAAACACCATATATTTT. Its translation is CASSQGGAFSGNTIYF.

V is TRBV5-4 and J is TRBJ2-7; D perhaps matches TRBD1 (6 bases). The germline CDR1 and CDR2 sequences are SGHNT and YYREEE (reference sequence). Trimming pared 2 bases from V and 6 bases from J, leaving 12 bases between. The CDR3 is 13 residues long. CDR3 region: CASSLQGRGEQYF. The CDR3 DNA is TGTGCCAGCAGCTTACAGGGCCGGGGCGAGCAGTACTTC.

The chain links TRBV6-1 to TRBJ2-7, with D tentatively TRBD1 or TRBD2 (5 bases each). The length of the CDR3 is 14 residues. CDR1 MNHNS and CDR2 SASEGT come from the germline V gene. Trimming stripped 0 bases from V and 11 bases from J, with 17 bases between. The CDR3 nucleotides are TGTGCCAGCAGTGAAGCTGGCCACTTCGGGACGGAGTACTTC. Its translation is CASSEAGHFGTEYF.

V and J are TRBV5-5 and TRBJ2-3, with 16 bases fitting TRBD2. Germline loops: CDR1 SGHKS, CDR2 YYEKEE (reference sequence). Trimming took 4 bases from V and 4 from J; bases not matched to a gene: 3. There are 16 residues in the CDR3. CDR3 residues: CASSRGLAGGADTQYF. CDR3 in DNA: TGTGCCAGCAGCCGGGGACTAGCGGGAGGGGCAGATACGCAGTATTTT.

The V and J genes are TRBV13 and TRBJ2-1; D might be TRBD2 (6 bases). CDR1 is PRHDT, CDR2 FYEKMQ, per germline (reference sequence). The V end lost 3 bases, the J end lost 2 bases, and 11 bases lay between the germline ends. This CDR3 contains 15 residues. The CDR3 is CASSLRRAPYNEQFF. The CDR3 DNA reads as TGTGCCAGCAGCTTGAGGAGGGCCCCCTACAATGAGCAGTTCTTC.

This clone was observed a handful of times. The chain employs TRBV2 and TRBJ2-1; 8 positions match TRBD1. The CDR3 spans 14 residues. The J segment lost 6 bases and the V segment lost 4 bases, leaving 5 bases of the junction unmatched. The germline V gene has CDR1 SNHLY and CDR2 FYNNEI. CDR3 protein: CASSVGQGGNEQFF. The DNA of the CDR3 is TGTGCCAGCAGTGTCGGACAGGGCGGCAATGAGCAGTTCTTC.

The chain carries TRBV11-2 and TRBJ1-2, with D maybe TRBD1 (5 bases). The CDR3 is 13 amino acids. Germline loops: CDR1 SGHAT, CDR2 FQNNGV. Trimming removed 2 bases from V and 5 bases from J, with 9 bases in between. The CDR3 loop is CASSLPGGYGYTF. CDR3 coding DNA: TGTGCCAGCAGCTTACCGGGGGGGTATGGCTACACCTTC.

The V call is TRBV30, the J call TRBJ1-2, with TRBD1 as a possible D gene (5 bases). Trimming stripped 4 bases from V and 1 base from J, with 16 bases between. The CDR3 totals 15 residues. Germline lookup yields CDR1 GTSNPN and CDR2 SVGIG (reference sequence). CDR3 coding DNA: TGTGCCTGGACCATGAGCAGGGAAATTAACTATGGCTACACCTTC. It is translated as CAWTMSREINYGYTF.

The CDR3 is CASSLGTSGGTDTQYF. As DNA, the CDR3 is TGTGCCAGCAGCTTAGGGACTAGCGGGGGCACAGATACGCAGTATTTT. The chain links TRBV7-9 to TRBJ2-3; 12 nucleotides match TRBD2. Looked up from germline, CDR1 is SEHNR and CDR2 is FQNEAQ (reference sequence). V lost 1 base and J lost 1; bases outside the gene matches: 0. The CDR3 covers 16 residues.

This chain uses TRBV7-9 with TRBJ2-7; weak D call: TRBD2 (5 bases). V lost 6 bases and J lost 6, with 12 bases in between. The length of the CDR3 is 12 residues. CDR1 is SEHNR and CDR2 is FQNEAQ in the germline V gene (reference sequence). The CDR3 region is CASSWTPFEQYF. The CDR3 DNA is TGTGCCAGCAGTTGGACTCCTTTCGAGCAGTACTTC.

The chain carries TRBV29-1 and TRBJ2-7, with 7 bases lining up with TRBD2. After removal of 0 bases from V and 3 bases from J, the junction contained 5 bases not matched to a gene. CDR1 and CDR2 (germline): SQVTM, ANQGSEA. This CDR3 region has 14 residues. This CDR3 reads CSVEEGDYNYEQYF. The CDR3 DNA reads TGCAGCGTTGAAGAGGGGGACTACAACTACGAGCAGTACTTC.

This chain uses TRBV5-1 with TRBJ2-5; a possible D gene is TRBD1 (6 bases). CDR1 and CDR2 (germline): SGHRS, YFSETQ. Trimming removed 7 bases at V and 5 bases at J, with 21 bases between. The CDR3 covers 15 residues. The CDR3 sequence is CASGEEGAGEETQYF. CDR3 coding DNA: TGCGCCAGCGGGGAAGAGGGAGCAGGGGAGGAGACCCAGTACTTC.